This T cell receptor (beta chain) stems from a study of T cell responses to AZD1222 COVID-19 vaccine. Sequencing was performed with immunoSEQ multiplex PCR; in TCRdb, only in-frame clones are kept and a portion is missing. Among 100,000 to 150,000 clones listed, about nine tenths were seen once. Germline CDR1 MDHEN, CDR2 SYDVKM. V was trimmed by 7 bases and J by 2 bases, leaving 6 bases between them. CDR3 size: 11 residues. This sample comprised peripheral blood, obtained on day 0 of AZD1222 vaccination. The chain joins TRBV28 to TRBJ2-7; no firm D call. The sequence was obtained from an adult in good health. Here the CDR3 DNA reads TGTGCCAGCACCGGTCCCTACGAGCAGTACTTC. Translating gives CASTGPYEQYF.